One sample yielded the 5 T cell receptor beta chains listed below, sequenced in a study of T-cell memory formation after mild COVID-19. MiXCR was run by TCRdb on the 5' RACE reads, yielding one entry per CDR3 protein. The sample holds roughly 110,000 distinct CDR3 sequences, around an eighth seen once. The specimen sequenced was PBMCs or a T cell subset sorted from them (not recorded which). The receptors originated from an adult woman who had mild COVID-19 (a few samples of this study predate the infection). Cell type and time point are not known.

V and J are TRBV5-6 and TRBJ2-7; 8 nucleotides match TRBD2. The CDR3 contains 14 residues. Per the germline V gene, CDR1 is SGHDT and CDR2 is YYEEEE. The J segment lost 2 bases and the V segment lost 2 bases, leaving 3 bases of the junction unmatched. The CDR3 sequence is CASSFTSGAYEQYF. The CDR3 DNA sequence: TGTGCCAGCAGCTTTACTAGCGGTGCCTACGAGCAGTACTTC.

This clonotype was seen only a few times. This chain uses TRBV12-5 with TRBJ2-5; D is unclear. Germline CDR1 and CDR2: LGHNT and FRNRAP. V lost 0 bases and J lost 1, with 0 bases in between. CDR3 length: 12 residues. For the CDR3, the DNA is TGTGCTAGTGGTTTGGTCCAAGAGACCCAGTACTTC. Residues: CASGLVQETQYF.

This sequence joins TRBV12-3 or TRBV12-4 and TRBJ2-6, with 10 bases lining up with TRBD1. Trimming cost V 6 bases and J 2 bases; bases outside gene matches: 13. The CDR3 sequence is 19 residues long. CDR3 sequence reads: CASSDSLGQGSPGANVLTF. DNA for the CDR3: TGTGCCAGCAGCGACTCCCTGGGACAGGGGAGTCCTGGGGCCAACGTCCTGACTTTC.

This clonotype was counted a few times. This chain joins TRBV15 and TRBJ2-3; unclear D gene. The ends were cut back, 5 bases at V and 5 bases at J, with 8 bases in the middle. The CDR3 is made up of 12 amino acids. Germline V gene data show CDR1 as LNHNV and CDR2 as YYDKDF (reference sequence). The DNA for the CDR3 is TGTGCCACCAGCCTGGACCGAGATACGCAGTATTTT. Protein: CATSLDRDTQYF.

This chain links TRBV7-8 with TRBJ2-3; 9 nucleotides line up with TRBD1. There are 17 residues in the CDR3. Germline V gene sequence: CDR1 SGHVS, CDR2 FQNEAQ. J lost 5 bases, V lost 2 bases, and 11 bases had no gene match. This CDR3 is CASSLQTGQGVGDTQYF. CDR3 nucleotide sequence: TGTGCCAGCAGCTTACAAACGGGACAGGGAGTAGGAGATACGCAGTATTTT.